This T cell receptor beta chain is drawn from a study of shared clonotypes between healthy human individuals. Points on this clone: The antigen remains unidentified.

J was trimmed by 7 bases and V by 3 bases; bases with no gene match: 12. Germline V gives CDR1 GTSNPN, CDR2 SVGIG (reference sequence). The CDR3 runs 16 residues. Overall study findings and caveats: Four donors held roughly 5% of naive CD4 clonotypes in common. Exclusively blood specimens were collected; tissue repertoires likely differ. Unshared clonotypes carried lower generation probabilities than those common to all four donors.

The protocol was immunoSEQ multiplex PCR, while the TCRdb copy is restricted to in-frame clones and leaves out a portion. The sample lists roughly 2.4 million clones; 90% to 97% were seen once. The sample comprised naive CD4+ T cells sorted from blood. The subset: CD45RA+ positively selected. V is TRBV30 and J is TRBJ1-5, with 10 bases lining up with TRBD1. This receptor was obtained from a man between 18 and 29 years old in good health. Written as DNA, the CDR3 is TGTGCCTGGAGCGAGACAGGGGGCACGAGTTACCAGCCCCAGCATTTT. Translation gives CAWSETGGTSYQPQHF.